This is a list of T cell receptor beta chains from one sample in a study of CD8 T cells in ankylosing spondylitis. Via MiXCR, TCRdb re-called the 5' RACE reads, giving one row per CDR3 protein. Of more than 150,000 distinct CDR3 sequences listed, roughly 13% are singletons. Sequencing was done on a sample of blood, either unsorted or a sorted T cell fraction (not recorded which). Receptors originate from a male donor with ankylosing spondylitis or in good health (not recorded which). Both conserved end residues are part of each CDR3. A D gene is named only where the DNA matches it firmly. Clone size is not always given. Where it is, it says once, few, many or a class for expanded clones.

J | V | D | size | CDR3 | DNA
TRBJ2-6 | TRBV27 | NA | NA | CASSLASGANVLTF | TGTGCCAGCAGTTTAGCCTCTGGGGCCAACGTCCTGACTTTC
TRBJ2-5 | TRBV11-2 | NA | few | CASSPPGVEETQYF | TGTGCCAGCAGCCCCCCGGGGGTGGAAGAGACCCAGTACTTC
TRBJ2-7 | TRBV7-2 | TRBD2 | NA | CASSRGRENYEQYF | TGTGCCAGCAGCAGAGGGCGGGAGAACTACGAGCAGTACTTC
TRBJ2-1 | TRBV29-1 | NA | NA | CSVLRNNEQFF | TGCAGCGTTCTTAGAAACAATGAGCAGTTCTTC
TRBJ1-1 | TRBV15 | NA | NA | CATSLPRAAEAFF | TGTGCCACCAGCCTACCCCGGGCAGCTGAAGCTTTCTTT
TRBJ1-1 | TRBV3-1 | NA | NA | CASSQDLGTTEAFF | TGTGCCAGCAGCCAAGATCTAGGAACAACTGAAGCTTTCTTT
TRBJ2-7 | TRBV5-6 | NA | few | CASSLGSRGEQYF | TGTGCCAGCAGCTTGGGTAGCAGGGGCGAGCAGTACTTC
TRBJ2-3 | TRBV3-1 | NA | many | CASSQDGGITDTQYF | TGTGCCAGCAGCCAAGACGGGGGTATCACAGATACGCAGTATTTT
TRBJ2-7 | TRBV10-3 | NA | NA | CATSWGEGYSEQYF | TGTGCCACCTCGTGGGGAGAGGGGTACAGCGAGCAGTACTTC
TRBJ1-1 | TRBV7-9 | NA | many | CASSPSNTEAFF | TGTGCCAGCAGCCCCTCGAACACTGAAGCTTTCTTT
TRBJ2-7 | TRBV29-1 | TRBD2 | NA | CSVETPGGRYEQYF | TGCAGCGTTGAAACCCCCGGCGGGAGGTACGAGCAGTACTTC
TRBJ2-3 | TRBV7-9 | TRBD2 | once | CASSLVRGGSNGQYF | TGTGCCAGCAGCTTAGTCCGGGGGGGCTCTAATGGGCAGTATTTT
TRBJ1-1 | TRBV5-1 | TRBD1 | few | CASSLDRGPLTRVNTEAFF | TGCGCCAGCAGCTTGGACAGGGGTCCCCTAACGAGGGTGAACACTGAAGCTTTCTTT
TRBJ2-7 | TRBV4-2 | TRBD2 | NA | CASSQETTSGRARGSYEQYF | TGTGCCAGCAGCCAAGAGACGACTAGCGGGAGGGCCAGAGGGTCCTACGAGCAGTACTTC
TRBJ2-1 | TRBV9 | NA | few | CASSGPQTSMKQFF | TGTGCCAGCAGCGGTCCCCAGACTTCAATGAAGCAGTTCTTC
TRBJ2-5 | TRBV12-3/TRBV12-4 | NA | NA | CASSQGGAETQYF | TGTGCCAGCAGCCAAGGCGGGGCGGAGACCCAGTACTTC
TRBJ1-2 | TRBV5-6 | NA | few | CASSLENRLPYGYTF | TGTGCCAGCAGCTTGGAGAACAGGTTGCCGTATGGCTACACCTTC
TRBJ2-1 | TRBV27 | TRBD1 | NA | CASSVQGGSYNEQFF | TGTGCCAGCAGTGTACAGGGGGGATCCTACAATGAGCAGTTCTTC
TRBJ2-3 | TRBV7-6 | NA | NA | CASSSVPLEGADTQYF | TGTGCCAGCAGCTCAGTCCCCCTAGAAGGGGCAGATACGCAGTATTTT
TRBJ2-7 | TRBV2 | NA | few | CASSEGFGTEVNEQYF | TGTGCCAGCAGTGAGGGGTTCGGGACCGAGGTAAACGAGCAGTACTTC
TRBJ2-5 | TRBV6-5 | NA | NA | CASSYSTEQETQYF | TGTGCCAGCAGTTACTCGACGGAGCAAGAGACCCAGTACTTC
TRBJ1-5 | TRBV12-3/TRBV12-4 | NA | few | CASSYWNQPQHF | TGTGCCAGCAGTTATTGGAATCAGCCCCAGCATTTT
TRBJ2-2 | TRBV19 | TRBD2 | NA | CASSIVSGRNTGELFF | TGTGCCAGTAGTATAGTTAGCGGGAGGAACACCGGGGAGCTGTTTTTT
TRBJ1-1 | TRBV7-6 | NA | NA | CASKRGTEAFF | TGTGCCAGCAAAAGGGGCACTGAAGCTTTCTTT
TRBJ2-7 | TRBV20-1 | NA | few | CSARDRQASPYEQYF | TGCAGTGCTAGAGATCGACAGGCAAGCCCCTACGAGCAGTACTTC
TRBJ2-6 | TRBV5-6 | NA | few | CASSLAGHPSGANVLTF | TGTGCCAGCAGCTTGGCAGGTCACCCCTCTGGGGCCAACGTCCTGACTTTC
TRBJ1-2 | TRBV7-2 | NA | NA | CASSLMGVDYGYTF | TGTGCCAGCAGCTTAATGGGGGTCGACTATGGCTACACCTTC
TRBJ2-7 | TRBV15 | NA | NA | CATSTGTSYEQYF | TGTGCCACCAGTACCGGGACCTCCTACGAGCAGTACTTC
TRBJ2-5 | TRBV9 | NA | NA | CASSEGGTQYF | TGTGCCAGCAGCGAGGGGGGGACCCAGTACTTC
TRBJ1-1 | TRBV27 | TRBD1 | NA | CASSQHPGTGTAEAFF | TGTGCCAGCAGTCAACATCCAGGGACAGGCACTGCTGAAGCTTTCTTT
TRBJ1-1 | TRBV4-1 | NA | few | CASSQATEAFF | TGCGCCAGCAGCCAAGCCACTGAAGCTTTCTTT
TRBJ2-7 | TRBV7-8 | NA | few | CASSLPPHYEQYF | TGTGCCAGCAGCTTGCCCCCCCACTACGAGCAGTACTTC
TRBJ2-1 | TRBV20-1 | TRBD2 | NA | CSARDGTSGRNEQFF | TGCAGTGCTAGGGACGGGACTAGCGGCCGCAATGAGCAGTTCTTC
TRBJ2-7 | TRBV5-1 | TRBD1 | few | CASSFLGTGDSPYEQYF | TGCGCCAGCAGCTTTTTGGGGACAGGGGACTCTCCCTACGAGCAGTACTTC
TRBJ2-1 | TRBV6-5 | NA | NA | CASSYSKGYINEQFF | TGTGCCAGCAGTTACTCGAAAGGGTACATCAATGAGCAGTTCTTC
TRBJ2-1 | TRBV3-1 | NA | NA | CASSQEGNGEQFF | TGTGCCAGCAGCCAAGAAGGGAATGGTGAGCAGTTCTTC
TRBJ2-1 | TRBV20-1 | NA | few | CSASPWGNEQFF | TGCAGTGCTTCCCCGTGGGGGAATGAGCAGTTCTTC
TRBJ2-7 | TRBV4-1 | NA | few | CASSQPRGDIYEQYF | TGCGCCAGCAGCCAACCCCGAGGGGACATCTACGAGCAGTACTTC
TRBJ2-4 | TRBV10-1 | TRBD1 | NA | CANRSDRASQYF | TGCGCCAACAGAAGCGACAGGGCTTCTCAGTACTTC
TRBJ2-7 | TRBV4-1 | TRBD1 | many | CASSLRGGQGTYEQYF | TGCGCCAGCAGCCTTCGGGGAGGACAGGGCACCTACGAGCAGTACTTC
TRBJ2-7 | TRBV9 | TRBD2 | NA | CASSVGRGFSYEQYF | TGTGCCAGCAGCGTAGGGCGGGGGTTCTCCTACGAGCAGTACTTC
TRBJ2-3 | TRBV10-2 | NA | many | CAASEGWATDTQYF | TGCGCCGCATCGGAGGGATGGGCCACAGATACGCAGTATTTT
TRBJ2-5 | TRBV12-3/TRBV12-4 | TRBD2 | few | CASSPAGTRVHQQETQYF | TGTGCCAGCAGTCCCGCCGGGACTAGGGTCCATCAACAAGAGACCCAGTACTTC
TRBJ1-1 | TRBV3-1 | TRBD1 | NA | CASSQGTGGTEAFF | TGTGCCAGCAGCCAAGGGACAGGGGGCACTGAAGCTTTCTTT
TRBJ2-1 | TRBV7-2 | NA | few | CASSLEFGSGYNEQFF | TGTGCCAGCAGCTTAGAGTTTGGCAGTGGCTACAATGAGCAGTTCTTC
TRBJ2-1 | TRBV20-1 | TRBD2 | few | CSARDLAGGKSSYNEQFF | TGCAGTGCTAGAGATCTAGCGGGGGGGAAGAGCTCCTACAATGAGCAGTTCTTC
TRBJ2-2 | TRBV6-1 | NA | NA | CANRLGFTGELFF | TGTGCTAACAGGTTGGGATTCACCGGGGAGCTGTTTTTT
TRBJ2-7 | TRBV7-9 | TRBD1 | few | CASSLRDRAYEQYF | TGTGCCAGCAGCCTCCGGGACAGGGCCTACGAGCAGTACTTC
TRBJ2-7 | TRBV3-1 | NA | NA | CASSQAFPGPSYEQYF | TGTGCCAGCAGCCAAGCTTTTCCGGGACCCTCCTACGAGCAGTACTTC
TRBJ2-1 | TRBV7-2 | NA | many | CASSLAGGTTYNEQFF | TGTGCCAGCAGCTTAGCCGGCGGGACCACCTACAATGAGCAGTTCTTC
TRBJ1-1 | TRBV12-3/TRBV12-4 | NA | few | CASSPKAFGTEAFF | TGTGCCAGCAGTCCGAAGGCGTTCGGCACTGAAGCTTTCTTT
TRBJ1-1 | TRBV12-3/TRBV12-4 | NA | few | CASRPGRSPNTEAFF | TGTGCCAGCAGGCCGGGACGGTCCCCGAACACTGAAGCTTTCTTT
TRBJ2-2 | TRBV6-1 | TRBD1 | few | CASSLPGQGGGELFF | TGTGCCAGCAGTCTCCCGGGACAGGGAGGCGGGGAGCTGTTTTTT